These T cell receptor beta chains were read from a single sample in a study of T cell repertoires in cytomegalovirus infection. TCRdb re-derived calls from the reads in MiXCR, one entry per CDR3 protein. The sample records around 260,000 distinct CDR3 sequences, 25% being singletons. The sequenced material came from PBMCs. The receptor source for this set is a human donor in good health (CMV status not recorded). Some clones in this sample may be carry-over from other donors' samples. The CDR3 runs from the conserved cysteine through the conserved F or W. The order of the fields is V gene, clone size, J gene, D gene, CDR3 DNA, CDR3 protein. A D gene is named only where the DNA matches it firmly. Size tells how often a clone was seen (once, few, many) or the class of an expanded clone, and some rows leave it out.

>TRBV12-5|many|TRBJ2-1|TRBD2
TGTGCTAGTGGCTCGGGACTAGCGGGAGGGAAGAACAACAATGAGCAGTTCTTC
CASGSGLAGGKNNNEQFF
>TRBV11-2|NA|TRBJ2-3|NA
TGTGCCAGCAGCCACCCCGAACTTCCTCCGTTTAGCACAGATACGCAGTATTTT
CASSHPELPPFSTDTQYF
>TRBV20-1|few|TRBJ2-5|TRBD2
TGCAGTTTCAGCGGGGGAGAGACCCAGTACTTC
CSFSGGETQYF
>TRBV28|NA|TRBJ1-4|TRBD1
TGTGCCAGCAGTAATCAGGGGGCGGACCATAATGAAAAACTGTTTTTT
CASSNQGADHNEKLFF
>TRBV5-1|many|TRBJ2-7|TRBD1
TGCGCCAGCAGCCCTACGACAGGGAGCAACGAGCAGTACTTC
CASSPTTGSNEQYF
>TRBV19|few|TRBJ1-4|NA
TGTGCCAGTAGCAGGACGGCAGGAACTAATGAAAAACTGTTTTTT
CASSRTAGTNEKLFF
>TRBV28|few|TRBJ1-1|NA
TGTGCCAGCAGTTTGGTAGGGAGGGGGAACACTGAAGCTTTCTTT
CASSLVGRGNTEAFF
>TRBV7-9|NA|TRBJ1-1|NA
TGTGCCAGCAGCGAGTTACAGGTTAGAAGTGGTGAAGCTTTCTTT
CASSELQVRSGEAFF
>TRBV3-1|NA|TRBJ2-1|NA
TGTGCCAGCAGCCAGCTCCCGACAGGCAATGAGCAGTTCTTC
CASSQLPTGNEQFF
>TRBV29-1|NA|TRBJ2-1|NA
TGCAGCGTTGAAAATGAGTTTGGTGATCTTAATGAGCAGTTCTTC
CSVENEFGDLNEQFF
>TRBV27|NA|TRBJ2-7|TRBD1
TGTGCCAGCAGTCCCGCCGGGACAGGGGAAGGGGAGCAGTACTTC
CASSPAGTGEGEQYF
>TRBV7-6|NA|TRBJ1-3|NA
TGTGCCAGCAGCTTCTCCCCACAGGGCTCCGGGGAGGCTGGAAACACCATATATTTT
CASSFSPQGSGEAGNTIYF
>TRBV4-2|few|TRBJ2-1|TRBD2
TGTGCCAGCAGCCAAGATCGGACTAGTGGTGAGCAGTTCTTC
CASSQDRTSGEQFF
>TRBV7-2|many|TRBJ2-1|NA
TGTGCCAGCAGCTTCCGACTAGACAATGAGCAGTTCTTC
CASSFRLDNEQFF
>TRBV7-2|many|TRBJ1-1|NA
TGTGCCAGCAGCACGGGGGTCATGAACACTGAAGCTTTCTTT
CASSTGVMNTEAFF
>TRBV28|NA|TRBJ2-3|NA
TGTGCCAGCACTCCACCCGGGGGACGCAGCACAGATACGCAGTATTTT
CASTPPGGRSTDTQYF
>TRBV7-2|NA|TRBJ1-1|NA
TGTGCCAGCAGCTTAGGCCGGCGGGGAAGCGGCACTGAAGCTTTCTTT
CASSLGRRGSGTEAFF
>TRBV7-2|many|TRBJ2-3|TRBD1
TGTGCCAGCAGCCGGGACAGTGCAGATACGCAGTATTTT
CASSRDSADTQYF
>TRBV7-2|many|TRBJ2-6|NA
TGTGCCAGCAGCTTCAGGGGCGCTGGGGCCAACGTCCTGACTTTC
CASSFRGAGANVLTF
>TRBV7-2|many|TRBJ2-1|NA
TGTGCCAGCAGCTTCAACCGGCTGAATGAGCAGTTCTTC
CASSFNRLNEQFF
>TRBV24-1|NA|TRBJ1-5|TRBD1
TGTGCCACCAGTGATCGAAACAGGGGAGGAAATCAGCCCCAGCATTTT
CATSDRNRGGNQPQHF
>TRBV24-1|few|TRBJ2-3|NA
TGTGCCACCAGTGGCAGCACAGATACGCAGTATTTT
CATSGSTDTQYF
>TRBV20-1|NA|TRBJ2-7|NA
TGCAGTGCCACCGGGGACTCTCTCTACGAGCAGTACTTC
CSATGDSLYEQYF
>TRBV11-2|NA|TRBJ2-3|NA
TGTGCCAGCAGCCCTCGGAGGGGCTACACAGATACGCAGTATTTT
CASSPRRGYTDTQYF
>TRBV29-1|few|TRBJ1-2|TRBD1
TGCAGCGACTTACAGGGGGCCCACACCTTC
CSDLQGAHTF
>TRBV20-1|few|TRBJ2-3|NA
TGCAGTGCCTCACCAGATACGCAGTATTTT
CSASPDTQYF
>TRBV6-1|many|TRBJ1-1|NA
TGTGCCAGCAGTGAATGGGGAGACACTGAAGCTTTCTTT
CASSEWGDTEAFF
>TRBV6-1|many|TRBJ1-2|NA
TGTGCCAGCAGTGAAAGAAAGAACTATGGCTACACCTTC
CASSERKNYGYTF
>TRBV20-1|NA|TRBJ2-1|TRBD1
TGCAGTGCCCTGGGACAGGGAACCTACAATGAGCAGTTCTTC
CSALGQGTYNEQFF
>TRBV19|NA|TRBJ2-5|NA
TGTGCCAGTAGTAGTGGAGGGACCACAAGGGAGACCCAGTGCTTC
CASSSGGTTRETQCF
>TRBV5-1|NA|TRBJ2-7|TRBD2
TGCGCCAGCAGCTTTAGCGGGAGTATCTACGAGCAGTACTTC
CASSFSGSIYEQYF
>TRBV19|NA|TRBJ1-1|NA
TGTGCCAGTAGTAGGGACAAATGGACTGAAGCTTTCTTT
CASSRDKWTEAFF
>TRBV11-1|many|TRBJ1-1|NA
TGTGCCAGCAGCTACGAGACTGAAGCTTTCTTT
CASSYETEAFF
>TRBV7-2|few|TRBJ1-5|NA
TGTGCCAGCAGCAAACAGGGAGGAGATCAGCCCCAGCATTTT
CASSKQGGDQPQHF
>TRBV10-2|NA|TRBJ1-2|NA
TGCGCCAGCAGCAACACGGGGGGGAGTGGAGGCTACACCTTC
CASSNTGGSGGYTF
>TRBV7-2|many|TRBJ2-5|NA
TGTGCCAGCAGCTTAACCCTGGACGTAGAGACCCAGTACTTC
CASSLTLDVETQYF
>TRBV7-2|many|TRBJ2-7|TRBD2
TGTGCCAGCAGCTTAACTAGCGGGAGACTCGAGCAGTACTTC
CASSLTSGRLEQYF
>TRBV12-3/TRBV12-4|few|TRBJ2-2|NA
TGTGCCAGCAGTTTCAGGCAGTCTGGAAACACCGGGGAGCTGTTTTTT
CASSFRQSGNTGELFF
>TRBV7-2|many|TRBJ2-3|TRBD2
TGTGCCAGCAGCTTAGGAATGTTTAGCGGGAGGGCAGATACGCAGTATTTT
CASSLGMFSGRADTQYF
>TRBV29-1|NA|TRBJ1-2|NA
TGCAGCGTTGAGAATGGGGAATGGCGCTACACCTTC
CSVENGEWRYTF
>TRBV24-1|NA|TRBJ2-1|TRBD2
TGTGCCACCAGTGATCCGGGGACTAGCGGGGGGTGGAATGAGCAGTTCTTC
CATSDPGTSGGWNEQFF
>TRBV6-2/TRBV6-3|NA|TRBJ2-4|NA
TGTGCCAGCAGAAACCTCAGGGACATAACTTTGGCCAAAAACATTCAGTACTTC
CASRNLRDITLAKNIQYF
>TRBV7-9|NA|TRBJ2-1|TRBD2
TGTGCCAGCAGCTTTACTAGCGGGAGCTATCATGAGCAGTTCTTC
CASSFTSGSYHEQFF
>TRBV6-6|few|TRBJ2-1|NA
TGTGCCAGCAGCACCGTTCGGAGTGAGCAGTTCTTC
CASSTVRSEQFF
>TRBV29-1|NA|TRBJ2-1|TRBD2
TGCAGCGCCAAACCTGGGGGACTAGCGGGACGGAGCCAGTTCTTC
CSAKPGGLAGRSQFF
>TRBV6-6|few|TRBJ1-6|NA
TGTGCCAGCAGCCAAACCGGGGATAATTCACCCCTCCACTTT
CASSQTGDNSPLHF
>TRBV7-2|NA|TRBJ2-2|TRBD2
TGTGCCAGCAGCTTTATGGGACTAAACACCGGGGAGCTGTTTTTT
CASSFMGLNTGELFF
>TRBV7-2|many|TRBJ2-2|TRBD2
TGTGCCAGCAGCCAGACTAGCGGGACCGTCGGGGAGCTGTTTTTT
CASSQTSGTVGELFF
>TRBV7-9|once|TRBJ2-3|NA
TGTGCCTGGACAGAGGAGACAAAGTATTTT
CAWTEETKYF
>TRBV12-3/TRBV12-4|many|TRBJ1-1|TRBD1
TGTGCCAGCAGTCCACAGGGGAAGAACACTGAAGCTTTCTTT
CASSPQGKNTEAFF
>TRBV7-6|many|TRBJ1-1|NA
TGTGCCAGCAGCTCCGGACTGATGAACACTGAAGCTTTCTTT
CASSSGLMNTEAFF
>TRBV7-2|NA|TRBJ2-1|NA
TGTGCCAGCAGCGACGACTCCTACAATGAGCAGTTCTTC
CASSDDSYNEQFF